One and the same sample provided the 20 T cell receptor beta chains below, sequenced in a study of T-cell reconstitution after alpha-beta-depleted transplantation in children. A library of TCRbeta sequences, prepared with unique molecular identifiers, was generated. From the PCR reads, TCRdb called clonotypes with MiXCR, one entry per CDR3 protein. In the table there are about 580,000 distinct CDR3 sequences, more than 20% of which are singletons. Sequenced here: PBMCs, mostly from graft donor cells, sampled 360 days after TCRalphabeta/CD19-depleted stem cell transplant. These receptors all come from a boy under three years old who had a stem cell transplant for acute myeloid leukemia, so the T cells may come from the graft donor.

This clonotype was detected many times. V usage is TRBV20-1 and J usage is TRBJ2-5; D is possibly TRBD1 (5 bases). The germline V gene encodes CDR1 DFQATT and CDR2 SNEGSKA (reference sequence). The CDR3 totals 13 residues. Trimming pared 0 bases from V and 4 bases from J, leaving 9 bases between. Here the CDR3 reads CSARDPGRETQYF. CDR3 nucleotides: TGCAGTGCTAGAGACCCAGGGCGAGAGACCCAGTACTTC.

This clonotype was seen more than once but under ten times. The chain couples TRBV29-1 to TRBJ2-7, with D tentatively TRBD1 or TRBD2 (6 bases each). V lost 4 bases and J lost 1, with 14 bases in between. The CDR3 loop spans 14 amino acids. Germline V gives CDR1 SQVTM, CDR2 ANQGSEA. CDR3 sequence reads: CSVVKGGFSYEQYF. The CDR3 DNA sequence: TGCAGCGTTGTCAAGGGGGGTTTTTCCTACGAGCAGTACTTC.

The chain uses TRBV20-1 and TRBJ1-3; D perhaps matches TRBD1 (5 bases). V was trimmed by 5 bases and J by 9 bases, leaving 11 bases between them. The V gene's germline CDR1 is DFQATT and CDR2 SNEGSKA (reference sequence). The CDR3 is 11 amino acids. This chain's CDR3 is CSAGTGGTIYF. CDR3 sequence (DNA): TGCAGTGCTGGAACCGGGGGCACCATATATTTT.

J is TRBJ2-7 and V is TRBV13; TRBD1 matches at 8 bases. The V segment lost 5 bases and the J segment 4 bases; nucleotides outside the gene matches: 10. The CDR3 is 15 amino acids. The germline V gene encodes CDR1 PRHDT and CDR2 FYEKMQ (reference sequence). This CDR3 reads CASSHLTGDHYEQYF. In DNA, the CDR3 is TGTGCCAGCAGCCACTTGACAGGGGATCATTACGAGCAGTACTTC. Full variable domain (outside the CDR3, taken from reference TRBV13 and TRBJ2-7): AAGVIQSPRHLIKEKRETATLKCYPIPRHDTVYWYQQGPGQDPQFLISFYEKMQSDKGSIPDRFSAQQFSDYHSELNMSSLELGDSALYFCASSHLTGDHYEQYFGPGTRLTVT.

V usage is TRBV3-1 and J usage is TRBJ2-3; TRBD2 matches at 8 bases. The V gene's germline CDR1 is LGHDT and CDR2 YNNKEL (reference sequence). J gave up 6 bases and V 1 base, and 6 bases lay outside the gene matches. This CDR3 region has 15 residues. The CDR3 DNA reads TGTGCCAGCAGCCAAGGAGCGGGGGAGCGCGATACGCAGTATTTT. Its protein is CASSQGAGERDTQYF.

This clonotype has just a few counts. The chain couples TRBV5-6 to TRBJ2-7; D is possibly TRBD1 (6 bases). V was cut by 3 bases and J by 3 bases, with 13 bases left in between. CDR1 SGHDT and CDR2 YYEEEE come from the germline V gene. CDR3 length equals 14 residues. CDR3 region: CASSWTDTDYEQYF. The CDR3 region has the DNA TGTGCCAGCAGCTGGACAGACACCGACTACGAGCAGTACTTC. Drawing the rest from reference TRBV5-6 and TRBJ2-7, the complete variable domain is DAGVTQSPTHLIKTRGQQVTLRCSPKSGHDTVSWYQQALGQGPQFIFQYYEEEERQRGNFPDRFSGHQFPNYSSELNVNALLLGDSALYLCASSWTDTDYEQYFGPGTRLTVT.

This clonotype was counted a few times. The chain is built from TRBV20-1 and TRBJ1-5; 9 nucleotides align to TRBD1. Losses at the gene ends were 3 bases for V and 0 bases for J; bases not matched to a gene: 3. Germline assignment: CDR1 DFQATT and CDR2 SNEGSKA (reference sequence). The CDR3 consists of 15 residues. CDR3 in amino acids: CSARTGGFSNQPQHF. CDR3 nucleotides: TGCAGTGCTAGGACAGGGGGATTTAGCAATCAGCCCCAGCATTTT.

In this sample, this clonotype turned up many times. V usage is TRBV3-1 and J usage is TRBJ1-1; D unresolved. Deletions cut 1 base from V and 0 bases from J, with 3 bases between. Germline values: CDR1 LGHDT, CDR2 YNNKEL (reference sequence). This CDR3 is 13 amino acids long. In DNA form, the CDR3 reads TGTGCCAGCAGCCAAGGGTTGAACACTGAAGCTTTCTTT. Translating gives CASSQGLNTEAFF.

CDR3 residues: CASRQDTGELFF. The CDR3 DNA sequence: TGTGCCAGCAGACAGGACACCGGGGAGCTGTTTTTT. The V and J genes are TRBV27 and TRBJ2-2; D is perhaps TRBD1 (5 bases). The CDR3 contains 12 residues. CDR1 and CDR2 from the germline V gene are MNHEY and SMNVEV (reference sequence). V was shortened by 6 bases and J by 3 bases, with 5 bases between the two germline ends.

A few counts support this clonotype. The CDR3, as DNA: TGTGCCAGCACCCCGGGACTAGCTGGCGAGACCCAGTACTTC. It specifies CASTPGLAGETQYF. The V and J genes are TRBV12-3 or TRBV12-4 and TRBJ2-5, with 9 positions matching TRBD2. The length of the CDR3 is 14 residues. V dropped 7 bases and J dropped 5; count of bases not matched to a gene: 8.

This clonotype was recorded a few times. CDR3 in DNA: TGTGCCAGCAGTCCGGGACAGGGAGAGGATGAGCAGTTCTTC. Translation: CASSPGQGEDEQFF. V is TRBV7-6 and J is TRBJ2-1, with 9 positions matching TRBD1. Trimming removed 6 bases from V and 8 bases from J; junction bases left unmatched: 8. Germline CDR1 and CDR2: SGHVS and FNYEAQ. CDR3 size: 14 residues. The full variable domain, in which reference TRBV7-6 and TRBJ2-1 provide the parts outside the CDR3, is GAGVSQSPRYKVTKRGQDVALRCDPISGHVSLYWYRQALGQGPEFLTYFNYEAQQDKSGLPNDRFSAERPEGSISTLTIQRTEQRDSAMYRCASSPGQGEDEQFFGPGTRLTVL.

This clonotype was counted many times. The rearrangement links TRBV28 to TRBJ2-5; a possible D gene is TRBD1 (5 bases). CDR3 length equals 17 residues. Looked up from germline, CDR1 is MDHEN and CDR2 is SYDVKM. The V end lost 6 bases, the J end lost 0 bases, and 20 bases lay between the germline ends. This CDR3 is CASRTIWGSGNQETQYF. In DNA form, the CDR3 reads TGTGCCAGCAGAACTATATGGGGCTCGGGTAACCAAGAGACCCAGTACTTC.

This clonotype was counted ten times or more. The V gene is TRBV20-1, the J gene TRBJ1-6; D gene uncertain. Germline-derived CDR1 and CDR2 are DFQATT and SNEGSKA (reference sequence). Trimming took 1 base from V and 6 from J, leaving 7 bases between them. The CDR3 consists of 13 residues. CDR3 DNA: TGCAGTGCTAGAGTCGGGGTTAATTCACCCCTCCACTTT. Translation: CSARVGVNSPLHF.

This clonotype was seen at least ten times. DNA for the CDR3: TGTGCCAGCAGTTTAGGACCAGACATGTCCAAAAACATTCAGTACTTC. Its protein is CASSLGPDMSKNIQYF. The chain uses TRBV12-3 or TRBV12-4 and TRBJ2-4, with D unresolved. The CDR3 runs 16 residues. Trimming left V 1 base short and J 2 bases short, with 12 bases between.

A few counts support this clonotype. This rearrangement joins TRBV6-5 to TRBJ2-5; 7 nucleotides align to TRBD2. CDR1 and CDR2 from the germline V gene are MNHEY and SVGAGI. V shed 2 bases, J shed 6 bases, and the junction held 18 bases outside the gene matches. The CDR3 extends over 18 amino acids. CDR3 in amino acids: CASSYGSMSGEFLQTQYF. The CDR3 nucleotides read TGTGCCAGCAGTTACGGGTCAATGAGCGGGGAGTTCCTGCAGACCCAGTACTTC.

The table lists this clonotype with many counts. The CDR3 DNA reads TGCAGCGTACTGGTCCAAGAGACCCAGTACTTC. Amino acid sequence: CSVLVQETQYF. The rearrangement uses TRBV20-1 and TRBJ2-5; D is unresolved. The CDR3 is 11 amino acids. Germline V CDR1 and CDR2: DFQATT, SNEGSKA (reference sequence).

This chain's CDR3 is CASRLTGGTEAFF. As DNA, the CDR3 is TGTGCCAGCAGATTGACAGGGGGCACTGAAGCTTTCTTT. J is TRBJ1-1 and V is TRBV12-3 or TRBV12-4, with TRBD1 matching over 9 bases. This CDR3 contains 13 residues. V lost 6 bases, J lost 4 bases, and 3 bases stayed unmatched.

The sample holds a few counts of this clonotype. This sequence joins TRBV20-1 and TRBJ2-4; 8 bases map to TRBD1. Germline V gene sequence: CDR1 DFQATT, CDR2 SNEGSKA (reference sequence). The junction had 13 bases not matched to a gene; V was cut back by 3 bases and J by 0 bases. This CDR3 contains 18 residues. The CDR3 DNA reads TGCAGTGCTAGGGACCCGAAGACAGGGGCAACAGCCAAAAACATTCAGTACTTC. Amino acid sequence: CSARDPKTGATAKNIQYF.

The chain carries TRBV5-1 and TRBJ2-5; D is tentatively TRBD1 or TRBD2 (6 bases each). Germline V CDR1 and CDR2: SGHRS, YFSETQ. The ends were cut back, 4 bases at V and 2 bases at J, with 15 bases in the middle. The CDR3 is 15 amino acids. This chain's CDR3 is CASSPGGTQQETQYF. The CDR3 DNA sequence: TGCGCCAGCAGCCCCGGAGGGACACAGCAAGAGACCCAGTACTTC. Full variable domain (remainder filled in from reference TRBV5-1 and TRBJ2-5): KAGVTQTPRYLIKTRGQQVTLSCSPISGHRSVSWYQQTPGQGLQFLFEYFSETQRNKGNFPGRFSGRQFSNSRSEMNVSTLELGDSALYLCASSPGGTQQETQYFGPGTRLLVL.

This clonotype was observed at least ten times. The chain is built from TRBV7-2 and TRBJ2-7; 9 bases are shared with TRBD1. Trimming at V came to 6 bases and at J to 4 bases, leaving 7 bases not matched to a gene. The CDR3 has 14 amino acids. Germline V gene lookup returns CDR1 SGHTA and CDR2 FQGNSA. Here the CDR3 DNA reads TGTGCCAGCAGGATACAGGGGGCGGATTACGAGCAGTACTTC. It encodes CASRIQGADYEQYF.